Listed below are T cell receptor beta chains from one sample, sequenced in a study of blood T cell repertoires in COVID-19. The assay was immunoSEQ multiplex PCR, and TCRdb's table has in-frame clones only and misses some. The sample lists roughly 150,000 clones; 79% were seen once. Sample: PBMCs or T cells enriched from blood (not recorded which). The receptor source for this set is a woman in her 70s in a cohort exposed to, infected with or recovered from COVID-19 (not recorded which). Each CDR3 is given with its conserved first and last residue. Each record gives: CDR3 DNA, CDR3 protein, D gene, V gene, J gene, clone size. D genes are given only for firm matches. Clone size, where shown, is once, few, many, or a class for clones that have expanded.

DNA: TGTGCCGCCGGGACAGGGGGCGCGGGCACTGAAGCTTTCTTT
CDR3: CAAGTGGAGTEAFF
D: TRBD1
V: TRBV6-6
J: TRBJ1-1
size: few

DNA: TGTGCCACCAGTGATTCGCTAGCGGGTTTAGGGCAGTTCTTC
CDR3: CATSDSLAGLGQFF
D: TRBD2
V: TRBV24-1
J: TRBJ2-1
size: .

DNA: TGCGCCAGCAGCTTAGGGACAGGGCTGGGAGAGACCCAGTACTTC
CDR3: CASSLGTGLGETQYF
D: TRBD1
V: TRBV5-1
J: TRBJ2-5
size: few

DNA: TGTGCCAGCAGTCCGGCAGGGGCCGGGGAGCTGTTTTTT
CDR3: CASSPAGAGELFF
D: .
V: TRBV25-1
J: TRBJ2-2
size: .

DNA: TGTGCCAGCAGCTTTACCGGGACAGCTTACGAGCAGTACTTC
CDR3: CASSFTGTAYEQYF
D: TRBD1
V: TRBV5-5
J: TRBJ2-7
size: .

DNA: TGTGCCAGTAGCCTACAACCTACAGGGTATAGCAATCAGCCCCAGCATTTT
CDR3: CASSLQPTGYSNQPQHF
D: .
V: TRBV19
J: TRBJ1-5
size: .

DNA: TGTGCCAGCAGCTTAGAGGTGTCGGGAACTGAAGCTTTCTTT
CDR3: CASSLEVSGTEAFF
D: .
V: TRBV7-8
J: TRBJ1-1
size: few

DNA: TGTGCCAGCAGTTTAAAGTTCCGGACTTCTCCCCAAGAGACCCAGTACTTC
CDR3: CASSLKFRTSPQETQYF
D: .
V: TRBV28
J: TRBJ2-5
size: few

DNA: TGTGCCAGCAGTTTAGGGACAGGGGGCCGCGAGACCCAGTACTTC
CDR3: CASSLGTGGRETQYF
D: TRBD1
V: TRBV28
J: TRBJ2-5
size: once

DNA: TGTGCCAGCAGCTGGACAGACTACGAGCAGTACTTC
CDR3: CASSWTDYEQYF
D: .
V: TRBV11-3
J: TRBJ2-7
size: few

DNA: TGTGCCAGCAGCCATCGGACAAGTGGAGCTTTCTTT
CDR3: CASSHRTSGAFF
D: .
V: TRBV5-8
J: TRBJ1-1
size: .

DNA: TGCGCCAGCAGCCCTTCAGGATTACAAGAGACCCAGTACTTC
CDR3: CASSPSGLQETQYF
D: .
V: TRBV5-1
J: TRBJ2-5
size: .

DNA: TGTGCCAGTAGTAGGCGGCGGGGGAACACTGAAGCTTTCTTT
CDR3: CASSRRRGNTEAFF
D: .
V: TRBV19
J: TRBJ1-1
size: few

DNA: TGTGCCAGTAGTATAAGAGAAGTCACCGGGGAGCTGTTTTTT
CDR3: CASSIREVTGELFF
D: .
V: TRBV19
J: TRBJ2-2
size: .

DNA: TGTGCCGCGGCAGGTGGGGGCATGGTTGAAAAACTGTTTTTT
CDR3: CAAAGGGMVEKLFF
D: .
V: TRBV19
J: TRBJ1-4
size: .

DNA: TGTGCCAGCAGCTCATACCCGGGACTAGCGGGAGGATCAGATACGCAGTATTTT
CDR3: CASSSYPGLAGGSDTQYF
D: TRBD2
V: TRBV9
J: TRBJ2-3
size: .

DNA: TGTGCCAGCAGCTCCGGGACTAATTTCTCCCCCGAGCAGTACTTC
CDR3: CASSSGTNFSPEQYF
D: TRBD2
V: TRBV5-4
J: TRBJ2-7
size: .

DNA: TGTGCCAGCAGCTTAGTGTCTAGCGGGGGCTCCGATACGCAGTATTTT
CDR3: CASSLVSSGGSDTQYF
D: TRBD2
V: TRBV11-2
J: TRBJ2-3
size: .

DNA: TGTGCCAGCAGCCCTCTAGCGGGAGTGGCCGGGGAGCTGTTTTTT
CDR3: CASSPLAGVAGELFF
D: TRBD2
V: TRBV11-2
J: TRBJ2-2
size: .

DNA: TGTGCCAGCAGCCAACACAGGGGAAAGGTTTCCTATAATTCACCCCTCCACTTT
CDR3: CASSQHRGKVSYNSPLHF
D: TRBD1
V: TRBV3-1/TRBV3-2
J: TRBJ1-6
size: .

DNA: TGTGCCAGCAGCAAAGACAGGAACACTGAAGCTTTCTTT
CDR3: CASSKDRNTEAFF
D: .
V: TRBV7-2
J: TRBJ1-1
size: .

DNA: TGTGCCAGCTCACCACCCGCGATATTACGAGTCAATGAGCAGTTCTTC
CDR3: CASSPPAILRVNEQFF
D: .
V: TRBV18
J: TRBJ2-1
size: .

DNA: TGTGCCAGCAGCCCCGGGGACACCGCGTTTCCCCTCCACTTT
CDR3: CASSPGDTAFPLHF
D: .
V: TRBV7-9
J: TRBJ1-6
size: once

DNA: TGTGCCAGCTCACCTGCCAGGGATCCTTATGGCTACACCTTC
CDR3: CASSPARDPYGYTF
D: .
V: TRBV18
J: TRBJ1-2
size: few

DNA: TGTGCCAGCAGGCCACGACAGGGGAACTCCTACGAGCAGTACTTC
CDR3: CASRPRQGNSYEQYF
D: TRBD1
V: TRBV3-1/TRBV3-2
J: TRBJ2-7
size: .

DNA: TGTGCCACCGAAGACAGGACGAACTACGAGCAGTACTTC
CDR3: CATEDRTNYEQYF
D: .
V: TRBV19
J: TRBJ2-7
size: once

DNA: TGTGCCATCAGTCCCCGGCCTTTGGGCCTCTCACCCCTCCACTTT
CDR3: CAISPRPLGLSPLHF
D: .
V: TRBV10-3
J: TRBJ1-6
size: once

DNA: TGTGCCAGCAGGGCGGGTTACAATCAGCCCCAGCATTTT
CDR3: CASRAGYNQPQHF
D: .
V: TRBV28
J: TRBJ1-5
size: few

DNA: TGTGCCAGCATCTCCAGCGGGAGTTCTTACGAGCAGTACTTC
CDR3: CASISSGSSYEQYF
D: TRBD2
V: TRBV28
J: TRBJ2-7
size: once

DNA: TGTGCCAGCAGCTCTCCCGACAGAACCACCGGGGAGCTGTTTTTT
CDR3: CASSSPDRTTGELFF
D: .
V: TRBV5-4
J: TRBJ2-2
size: once

DNA: TGTGCCAGCAGCCTCGGGACTCGCCTCGGTGAGCAGTTCTTC
CDR3: CASSLGTRLGEQFF
D: .
V: TRBV13
J: TRBJ2-1
size: .

DNA: TGTGCCAGCAGCCCTAAACCCGGGACAGGGGTTAGTTTCATTCCGTTCTTC
CDR3: CASSPKPGTGVSFIPFF
D: TRBD1
V: TRBV4-2
J: TRBJ2-1
size: .

DNA: TGCAGTGCTAGTGGAGGGAGAGGTAACACCGGGGAGCTGTTTTTT
CDR3: CSASGGRGNTGELFF
D: .
V: TRBV20-1
J: TRBJ2-2
size: .

DNA: TGTGCCAGCATCTCTGAGGGTGTTCAGTACTTC
CDR3: CASISEGVQYF
D: .
V: TRBV21-1
J: TRBJ2-4
size: .

DNA: TGTGCCAGCAGTTTTATTGCGGGAGCGGACAATGAGCAGTTCTTC
CDR3: CASSFIAGADNEQFF
D: TRBD2
V: TRBV7-3
J: TRBJ2-1
size: .

DNA: TGTGCCAGCAGTTACTCGGACAGTTTGGGAAACACCATATATTTT
CDR3: CASSYSDSLGNTIYF
D: .
V: TRBV6-5
J: TRBJ1-3
size: .

DNA: TGTGCCAGCAGCCAGTTGGGCGGGAGATCCAATGAGCAGTTCTTC
CDR3: CASSQLGGRSNEQFF
D: TRBD2
V: TRBV7-8
J: TRBJ2-1
size: .

DNA: TGTGCCAGCAGCCAAGATGTGGGTAGCTATGGCTCCTACAATGAGCAGTTCTTC
CDR3: CASSQDVGSYGSYNEQFF
D: .
V: TRBV4-2
J: TRBJ2-1
size: .

DNA: TGTGCCAGCTCACTCGGACAGGGAGGCTCTGCTGGAAACACCATATATTTT
CDR3: CASSLGQGGSAGNTIYF
D: TRBD1
V: TRBV18
J: TRBJ1-3
size: .

DNA: TGTGCCAGCAGCCAATTTTGGGGGGACACTGAAGCTTTCTTT
CDR3: CASSQFWGDTEAFF
D: .
V: TRBV3-1/TRBV3-2
J: TRBJ1-1
size: once

DNA: TGTGCCAGCAGTTCAGGGACAGGAATGAACACTGAAGCTTTCTTT
CDR3: CASSSGTGMNTEAFF
D: TRBD1
V: TRBV28
J: TRBJ1-1
size: .

DNA: TGTGCCAGCAGTGCCCCATCCGGTGAAAAACTGTTTTTT
CDR3: CASSAPSGEKLFF
D: .
V: TRBV2
J: TRBJ1-4
size: .

DNA: TGTGCCAGCAGCTCGGGACAGAACTCCTACGAGCAGTACTTC
CDR3: CASSSGQNSYEQYF
D: TRBD1
V: TRBV7-9
J: TRBJ2-7
size: once

DNA: TGTGCCAGCAGCTCCAGGGTTTTCACCTACGAGCAGTACTTC
CDR3: CASSSRVFTYEQYF
D: .
V: TRBV2
J: TRBJ2-7
size: .

DNA: TGTGCCAGCAGCTTAGATCGATGGGGTGGACAGTCAAGTGAGCAGTTCTTC
CDR3: CASSLDRWGGQSSEQFF
D: .
V: TRBV11-2
J: TRBJ2-1
size: few

DNA: TGTGCCAGCAGCCCGAGGGGGGGGATGTCCTACAATGAGCAGTTCTTC
CDR3: CASSPRGGMSYNEQFF
D: .
V: TRBV7-3
J: TRBJ2-1
size: .

DNA: TGTGCCAGCAGGGCCGGACTAGGAAGGGACACCGGGGAGCTGTTTTTT
CDR3: CASRAGLGRDTGELFF
D: TRBD2
V: TRBV2
J: TRBJ2-2
size: .

DNA: TGTGCCAGCAGTCAGTACACTGAAGCTTTCTTT
CDR3: CASSQYTEAFF
D: .
V: TRBV12-3/TRBV12-4
J: TRBJ1-1
size: .